This T cell receptor (beta chain) emerged from a study of shared clonotypes between healthy human individuals. Study details: Serving as donors were two women and a few men, whose ages spanned 18 to 49. Each donor's CD8 memory used one plate, CD8 naive two, each CD4 subset three. Study-wide points: The authors expected sequencing depth to affect clonotype sharing among donors.

Deletions cut 4 bases from V and 1 base from J, with 9 bases between. Germline V CDR1 and CDR2: SGHTS, YDEGEE. CDR3 length: 15 residues. With respect to this clone: Its specificity is not known.

Assay execution proceeded at the deep level. Using immunoSEQ multiplex PCR, the repertoire was profiled, and TCRdb retains in-frame clones only, with some absent. The profile covers about 110,000 clones, with about 62% appearing a single time and around 23% taken by the ten largest. The sequenced sample was memory CD8+ T cells sorted from blood. The subset is: CD45RO+ cells pooled with CCR7-negative TemRA cells. The source is a woman in her twenties or thirties in good health. The chain has TRBV5-8 and TRBJ2-6; D remains unclear. The CDR3 DNA follows: TGTGCCAGCAGCGCTACATCGTCTGGGGCCAACGTCCTGACTTTC. Translation: CASSATSSGANVLTF.